These T cell receptor beta chains were read from a single sample in a study of T cell changes during pregnancy in multiple sclerosis. Sequencing used immunoSEQ multiplex PCR; TCRdb keeps in-frame clones, though not all of them. The table lists about 70,000 clones, roughly 92% of them singletons, with approximately 2.1% in the top ten. The material sequenced was peripheral blood, taken before pregnancy. The receptors derive from a female donor with multiple sclerosis, enrolled in a pregnancy study. CDR3s include the opening cysteine and the closing phenylalanine or tryptophan. D genes are given only for firm matches. Size is omitted from some rows. Given values are once, few, many or a class for expanded clones.

TRBV25-1	TRBJ2-1	NA	TRBD2	TGTGCCAGCAGTCCCGGGACCCACGGGAGGAATGAGCAGTTCTTC	CASSPGTHGRNEQFF
TRBV6-1	TRBJ1-1	NA	NA	TGTGCCAGCAGTGTAACGACATCCCCGAACACTGAAGCTTTCTTT	CASSVTTSPNTEAFF
TRBV4-3	TRBJ1-2	NA	NA	TGCGCCAGCAGCCAAGATGTGAGGGATGGCTACACCTTC	CASSQDVRDGYTF
TRBV4-3	TRBJ2-1	NA	NA	TGCGCCAGCAGCCAAGATACGTCAGCGGCCTTGTCCTACAATGAGCAGTTCTTC	CASSQDTSAALSYNEQFF
TRBV6-6	TRBJ1-5	NA	TRBD1	TGTGCCAGCATGGGACAGGGCGATCAGCCCCAGCATTTT	CASMGQGDQPQHF
TRBV5-8	TRBJ2-1	NA	NA	TGTGCCAGCAGCTTGGGAACAGGGAGCTCCTACAATGAGCAGTTCTTC	CASSLGTGSSYNEQFF
TRBV5-4	TRBJ1-2	NA	NA	TGTGCCAGCAGAGGACCGGGAGGCTCCTACTATGGCTACACCTTC	CASRGPGGSYYGYTF
TRBV27	TRBJ1-2	NA	NA	TGTGCCAGCAGTTTATTCGGGGGTACGGACTATGGCTACACCTTC	CASSLFGGTDYGYTF
TRBV7-3	TRBJ2-1	NA	TRBD2	TGTGCCAGCAGTAAGCGGGAGAGCTCCTACAATGAGCAGTTCTTC	CASSKRESSYNEQFF
TRBV6-5	TRBJ2-3	NA	NA	TGTGCCAGCAGTTACTATCCCTCAGATACGCAGTATTTT	CASSYYPSDTQYF
TRBV6-6	TRBJ2-1	NA	NA	TGTGCCAGCAGGGCAGGGAATCATGAGCAGTTCTTC	CASRAGNHEQFF
TRBV19	TRBJ2-6	NA	TRBD1	TGTGCCAGCAACAGGGGTTCTGGGGCCAACGTCCTGACTTTC	CASNRGSGANVLTF
TRBV7-6	TRBJ1-1	few	NA	TGTGCCAGCAGCAGCCGACAGAACACTGAAGCTTTCTTT	CASSSRQNTEAFF
TRBV9	TRBJ2-7	NA	TRBD2	TGTGCCAGCAGCGTAGATCTGAGCGGGGGCCTCCGAGGCGAGCAGTACTTC	CASSVDLSGGLRGEQYF
TRBV7-2	TRBJ2-3	NA	TRBD2	TGTGCCAGCAGCTTAGACCCGGGAGGGCTCACAGATACGCAGTATTTT	CASSLDPGGLTDTQYF
TRBV5-1	TRBJ2-2	NA	NA	TGCGCCAGCAGCTTACAAGATATCGGGGAGCTGTTTTTT	CASSLQDIGELFF
TRBV27	TRBJ1-2	NA	TRBD1	TGTGCCAGCAGTTTAACAGGGGACTATGGCTACACCTTC	CASSLTGDYGYTF
TRBV18	TRBJ1-5	NA	TRBD1	TGTGCCAGCTCACCGGGACAGGGTTCTGTTCAGCCCCAGCATTTT	CASSPGQGSVQPQHF
TRBV5-1	TRBJ2-3	NA	TRBD1	TGCGCCAGCAGCTTGAGGGGACAGGTATCCGATACGCAGTATTTT	CASSLRGQVSDTQYF
TRBV28	TRBJ1-3	NA	TRBD1	TGTGCCAGCTCTATGCAGGGGGCGCACGAGCGAACGGCAAACACCATATATTTT	CASSMQGAHERTANTIYF
TRBV27	TRBJ2-5	once	NA	TGTGCCAGCAGTTTACAGTACCAAGAGACCCAGTACTTC	CASSLQYQETQYF
TRBV19	TRBJ2-1	NA	TRBD2	TGTGCCAGTAGTATAGTGTCTAGCGGCAATGAGCAGTTCTTC	CASSIVSSGNEQFF
TRBV5-4	TRBJ1-6	NA	NA	TGTGCCAGCAGCTCTGCAGGGGATTCTAATTCACCCCTCCACTTT	CASSSAGDSNSPLHF
TRBV28	TRBJ2-7	NA	NA	TGTGCCAGCACCGAGGCGGGACGGTACTACGAGCAGTACTTC	CASTEAGRYYEQYF
TRBV9	TRBJ2-7	NA	TRBD2	TGTGCCAGCAGCGCTCTAGCGGGGGGCTACGAGCAGTACTTC	CASSALAGGYEQYF
TRBV13	TRBJ1-3	NA	NA	TGTGCCAGCAGCATAAACAGGGTTTTGTCCGGAAACACCATATATTTT	CASSINRVLSGNTIYF
TRBV11-3	TRBJ2-5	NA	NA	TGTGCCAGCAGCCCATGGGCAAAAGAGACCCAGTACTTC	CASSPWAKETQYF
TRBV7-3	TRBJ1-6	NA	NA	TGTGCCAGCGGCTATGCCACCGTTATACTAAATTCACCCCTCCACTTT	CASGYATVILNSPLHF
TRBV15	TRBJ2-5	NA	NA	TGTGCCACCAGCAGAGGGGGCTCTGGGACCCAGTACTTC	CATSRGGSGTQYF
TRBV5-1	TRBJ2-5	once	TRBD2	TGCGCCACCTCCAGGGTAGCGGGTCAAGAGACCCAGTACTTC	CATSRVAGQETQYF
TRBV4-3	TRBJ2-1	NA	TRBD1	TGCGCCAGCAGCCAAGCGACAGGGCCCAATGAGCAGTTCTTC	CASSQATGPNEQFF
TRBV7-9	TRBJ2-2	NA	NA	TGTGCCAGCAGCTGGGGGCGGGACACCGGGGAGCTGTTTTTT	CASSWGRDTGELFF
TRBV7-9	TRBJ1-4	NA	NA	TGTGCCAGCAGCCTAGGGATCGGGACTAATGAAAAACTGTTTTTT	CASSLGIGTNEKLFF
TRBV6-5	TRBJ1-4	NA	NA	TGTGCCAGCAGTTACGCTGCAGGGGCTAATGAAAAACTGTTTTTT	CASSYAAGANEKLFF
TRBV29-1	TRBJ2-1	NA	TRBD1	TGCAGCGTGGGAACTCGGGACAGTCACAATGAGCAGTTCTTC	CSVGTRDSHNEQFF
TRBV6-6	TRBJ1-2	NA	NA	TGTGCCAGCAGTTACTCGAACAGGTTAAACTATGGCTACACCTTC	CASSYSNRLNYGYTF
TRBV27	TRBJ2-5	NA	TRBD2	TGTGCCAGCAGTCCCTCCACTAGCGGGAGGGCGGAGACCCAGTACTTC	CASSPSTSGRAETQYF
TRBV13	TRBJ1-5	NA	NA	TGTGCCAGCAGCTCTGGACAGCATAATCAGCCCCAGCATTTT	CASSSGQHNQPQHF
TRBV27	TRBJ2-3	NA	TRBD2	TGTGCCAGCAGTGCCGTCTCTAGCGGGAGCACAGATACGCAGTATTTT	CASSAVSSGSTDTQYF
TRBV6-5	TRBJ2-7	NA	NA	TGTGCCGTCTCCCTGGGGGGACGGGAATCCTACGAGCAGTACTTC	CAVSLGGRESYEQYF
TRBV7-9	TRBJ2-2	NA	NA	TGTGCCAGCAGCCCATCCTCGGGGTGGGGCACCGGGGAGCTGTTTTTT	CASSPSSGWGTGELFF
TRBV19	TRBJ2-7	NA	TRBD2	TGTGCCAGTAGTATCCGACTAGCGGGGAGGTACGAGCAGTACTTC	CASSIRLAGRYEQYF
TRBV18	TRBJ1-5	NA	NA	TGTGCCAGCTCACCCGGAGTTCAGCCCCAGCATTTT	CASSPGVQPQHF
TRBV5-1	TRBJ1-6	NA	TRBD1	TGCGCCAGCAGCTTGGACCTCGGGGACAGTAATTCACCCCTCCACTTT	CASSLDLGDSNSPLHF
TRBV4-2	TRBJ2-3	NA	TRBD2	TGTGCCAGCAGCCAACGGACTAGCGGGAGGGGGAGCACAGATACGCAGTATTTT	CASSQRTSGRGSTDTQYF
TRBV5-1	TRBJ2-5	once	TRBD2	TGCGCCAGCACAGCGGGAGGTTCACAAGAGACCCAGTACTTC	CASTAGGSQETQYF
TRBV10-3	TRBJ1-1	NA	TRBD1	TGTGCCATCAGCCCCCCGGGACAGGGATTCACTGAAGCTTTCTTT	CAISPPGQGFTEAFF
TRBV7-2	TRBJ2-7	NA	NA	TGTGCCAGCAGCTTAGGTAGCGGAGGGATCACCTACGAGCAGTACTTC	CASSLGSGGITYEQYF
TRBV5-1	TRBJ1-1	NA	NA	TGCGCCAGCAGTTCCGGTTACACTGAAGCTTTCTTT	CASSSGYTEAFF
TRBV5-1	TRBJ2-7	NA	NA	TGCGCCAGCAGCTTGGCCAGGGGCTACGAGCAGTACTTC	CASSLARGYEQYF
TRBV30	TRBJ2-1	NA	TRBD2	TGTGCCTGGAGTACCTACTCTGGACTAGCGGAATTGGATGAGCAGTTCTTC	CAWSTYSGLAELDEQFF
TRBV29-1	TRBJ2-1	NA	TRBD2	TGCAGCGTTGTCCTAGCGGGAGGAATTTACAATGAGCAGTTCTTC	CSVVLAGGIYNEQFF
TRBV7-8	TRBJ2-5	NA	NA	TGTGCCAGCAGCTTAGACCTCCGCCACAGGGAACAAGAGACCCAGTACTTC	CASSLDLRHREQETQYF
TRBV19	TRBJ1-1	NA	NA	TGTGCCAGTAGTATTATGATCGGGGGGAACACTGAAGCTTTCTTT	CASSIMIGGNTEAFF
TRBV14	TRBJ1-2	NA	TRBD1	TGTGCCAGCAGCGGACAGGGGTTAGGCTACACCTTC	CASSGQGLGYTF
TRBV6-1	TRBJ2-5	NA	TRBD1	TGTGCCAGCAGTGGGATCGAGACAGGGTTCATGGAGACCCAGTACTTC	CASSGIETGFMETQYF
TRBV29-1	TRBJ2-5	NA	TRBD2	TGCAGCGTTTCGGAGCGGGGGAGAGAGACCCAGTACTTC	CSVSERGRETQYF